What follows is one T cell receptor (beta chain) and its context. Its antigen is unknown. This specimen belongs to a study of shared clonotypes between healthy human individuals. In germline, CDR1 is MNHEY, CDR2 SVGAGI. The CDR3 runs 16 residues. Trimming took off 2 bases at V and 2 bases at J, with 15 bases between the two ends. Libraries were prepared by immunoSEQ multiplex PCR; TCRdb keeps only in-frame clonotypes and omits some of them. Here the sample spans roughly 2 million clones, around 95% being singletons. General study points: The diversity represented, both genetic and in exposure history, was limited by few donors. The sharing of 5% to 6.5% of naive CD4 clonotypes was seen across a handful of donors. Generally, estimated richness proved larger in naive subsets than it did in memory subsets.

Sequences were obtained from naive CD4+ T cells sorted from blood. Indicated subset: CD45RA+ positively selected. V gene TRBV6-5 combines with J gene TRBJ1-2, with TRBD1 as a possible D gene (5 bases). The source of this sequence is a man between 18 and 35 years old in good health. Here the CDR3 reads CASSYGRTDKNYGYTF. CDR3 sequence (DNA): TGTGCCAGCAGTTACGGCAGGACGGACAAGAACTATGGCTACACCTTC.